A single T cell receptor (beta chain) is shown here with its context. This clonotype was seen only a few times. What this receptor recognizes is not known. Qualities for individual bases were not recorded, and no much larger clone is one base off. The sample comes from a study of identical twins (dated by TCRdb to the mid-2010s). Some background on the complete study: The study deep-sequenced TCR alpha and beta repertoires from monozygotic twins, unrelated adults of various ages and cord blood to test whether fetal clonotypes persist. To rule out contamination, replicate twin experiments were performed at different times with different library preparation protocols. What the authors observed across the whole study: Recombination models systematically underestimated out-of-frame TCR alpha sharing in monozygotic twins but agreed with sharing between unrelated individuals. Because the same donors could not be followed over many years, the conclusions depended on cross-sectional statistical analysis. Invariant T cells such as MAIT and iNKT could partly confound zero-insertion analyses, though diverse VJ usage argued against this for most clonotypes. Excess twin sharing in beta out-of-frame sequences was weaker because fewer shared sequences lowered the signal-to-noise ratio. Compared with coincidental sharing between unrelated individuals, an excess of low generation-probability sequences was observed among out-of-frame TCR alpha sequences shared between twins. Abundant cord blood beta clonotypes carried fewer insertions; young adult naive repertoires showed a weaker similar trend, while memory repertoires showed none.

Libraries were prepared through 5' RACE. For sequencing, an Illumina HiSeq 2000 was employed. Template switching added a universal primer binding site, and the final cDNA carried a unique molecular identifier that allowed TCR cDNA molecules to be counted accurately. First-strand cDNA for TCR alpha and beta chains was synthesized from specific primers in the conserved constant-segment region. To control for contamination, every cDNA library was double barcoded, receiving both a SMART-Mk sample barcode and Illumina barcodes. TruSeq adapter sequences along with Illumina sample barcodes were introduced in two successive PCR steps. TCR alpha and beta cDNA libraries were sequenced on the Illumina HiSeq platform with custom primers. The paper's processing steps were these. MiGEC was used to process raw reads and extract unique molecular identifiers, and MiXCR was used to find CDR3 positions. Recombination models were inferred per individual with the repgenHMM and IGoR tools using an EM algorithm. Shared clonotype analysis was performed with the tcR package in R, normalizing sharing by the product of cloneset sizes. To study raw recombination without the effects of thymic and clonal selection, out-of-frame nonproductive sequences were analyzed. The public reads were run again by TCRdb, first through fastp at Q25 and then through MiXCR, and only productive beta chains were kept. Rows matching on CDR3 protein sequence are summarized as one entry with the most common DNA and genes. None of the V and J calls come from the authors' own analysis; TCRdb made them. The sample has about 890,000 distinct CDR3 sequences on record, 12% of them singletons. Of the sample, about 1.5% is held by the ten largest clones.

From the germline V gene, CDR1 is ENHRY and CDR2 is SYGVKD. Counted from cysteine to phenylalanine, this CDR3 has 13 amino acids. The sequence is cut down to CDR3 DNA, 39 bases in frame from base 1. Clipping removes 10 bases from V and 6 bases from J, with 7 as the unmatched junction base count. Every donor was a healthy Caucasian. Three pairs of female monozygotic twins, all aged about 18 to 30 years, were included in the twin cohort. Peripheral blood mononuclear cells were used as the source from which RNA for TCR libraries was isolated. These same records also appear under a second study, on yellow fever vaccine responses in identical twins. The second study, in turn, reports: The authors reported that the T cell response to vaccination in identical twins appeared partly convergent and partly personalized. In identical twins, the study followed T cell clones that responded to the vaccine with precision.

The sequence was collected from a woman between 18 and 29 years old in good health. The rearranged segments are TRBV10-3 and TRBJ2-1, with TRBD2 identical over 9 junction bases. Sequencing was carried out using PBMCs. The CDR3 in this case is CANAGGVSNEQFF. At the DNA level, the sequence is TGTGCCAACGCGGGGGGGGTAAGCAATGAGCAGTTCTTC.